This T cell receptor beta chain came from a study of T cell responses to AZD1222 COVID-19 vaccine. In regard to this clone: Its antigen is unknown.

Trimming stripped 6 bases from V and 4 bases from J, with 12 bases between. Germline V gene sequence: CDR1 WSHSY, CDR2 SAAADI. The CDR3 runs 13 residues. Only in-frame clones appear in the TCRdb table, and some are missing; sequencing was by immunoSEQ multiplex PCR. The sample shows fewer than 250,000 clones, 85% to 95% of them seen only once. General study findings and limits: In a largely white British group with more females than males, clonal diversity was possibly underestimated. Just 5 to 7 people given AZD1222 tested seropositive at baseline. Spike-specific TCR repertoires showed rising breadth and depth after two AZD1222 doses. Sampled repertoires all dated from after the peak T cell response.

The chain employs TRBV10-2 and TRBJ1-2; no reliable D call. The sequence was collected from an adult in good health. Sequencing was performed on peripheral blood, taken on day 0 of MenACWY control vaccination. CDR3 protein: CASSSGRPYGYTF. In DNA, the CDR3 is TGCGCCAGCAGCTCCGGGAGACCCTATGGCTACACCTTC.